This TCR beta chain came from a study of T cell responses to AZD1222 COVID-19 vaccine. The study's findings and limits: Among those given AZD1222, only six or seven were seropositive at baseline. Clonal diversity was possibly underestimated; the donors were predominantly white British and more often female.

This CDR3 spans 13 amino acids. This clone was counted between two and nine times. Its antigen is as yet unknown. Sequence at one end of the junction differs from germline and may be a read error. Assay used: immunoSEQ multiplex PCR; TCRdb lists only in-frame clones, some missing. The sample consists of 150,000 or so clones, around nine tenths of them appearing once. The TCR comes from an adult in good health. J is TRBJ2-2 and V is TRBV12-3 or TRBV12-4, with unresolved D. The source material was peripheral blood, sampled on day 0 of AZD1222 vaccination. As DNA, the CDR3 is TGTGCCAGCAGTTTTAAGTCCCCCGGAGAGCTGTTTTTT. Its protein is CASSFKSPGELFF.